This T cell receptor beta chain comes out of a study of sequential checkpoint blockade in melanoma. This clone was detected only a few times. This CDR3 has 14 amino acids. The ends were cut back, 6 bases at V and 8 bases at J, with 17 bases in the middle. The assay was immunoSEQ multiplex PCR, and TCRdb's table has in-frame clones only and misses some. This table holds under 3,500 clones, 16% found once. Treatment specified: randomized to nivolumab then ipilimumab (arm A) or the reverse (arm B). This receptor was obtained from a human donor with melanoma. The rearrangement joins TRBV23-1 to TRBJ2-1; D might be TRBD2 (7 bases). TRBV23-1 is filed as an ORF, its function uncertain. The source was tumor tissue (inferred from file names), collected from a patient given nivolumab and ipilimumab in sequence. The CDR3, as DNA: TGCGCCAGCAGCCAAAGGGGGGGGAATGATGAGCAGTTCTTC. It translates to CASSQRGGNDEQFF.